The source of this T cell receptor beta chain is a study of shared clonotypes between healthy human individuals. General observations from the study: Generally, naive subsets came out with larger estimated richness than memory subsets.

CD45RO-negative CD8 cells positively selected for CCR7 made up the naive population, which excluded terminally differentiated effector memory CD45RA+ cells. With 4 bases removed from V and 0 bases from J, the gap between germline ends came to 13 bases. In germline, CDR1 is LNHDA, CDR2 SQIVND (reference sequence). The CDR3 loop spans 16 amino acids. Turning to this clone: Its antigen is not identified.

Data came from immunoSEQ multiplex PCR; TCRdb stores just in-frame clones and leaves some out. The profile shows around 2.1 million clones, approximately 94% of them singletons. The material sequenced was naive CD8+ T cells from PBMCs. The receptor was derived from a man between 18 and 35 years old in good health. Some clones in this sample may be carry-over from other donors' samples. The chain couples TRBV19 to TRBJ1-5, with D tentatively TRBD1 (6 bases). The CDR3 nucleotides are TGTGCCAGTAGTACCTACAGGGCTTATAGCAATCAGCCCCAGCATTTT. Translated, it gives CASSTYRAYSNQPQHF. Filled out from reference TRBV19 and TRBJ1-5, the complete variable domain reads DGGITQSPKYLFRKEGQNVTLSCEQNLNHDAMYWYRQDPGQGLRLIYYSQIVNDFQKGDIAEGYSVSREKKESFPLTVTSAQKNPTAFYLCASSTYRAYSNQPQHFGDGTRLSIL.